This passage covers 17 T cell receptor beta chains from one sample sequenced in a study of cytomegalovirus exposure and HLA in healthy donors. Only in-frame clones appear in the TCRdb table, and some are missing; sequencing was by immunoSEQ multiplex PCR. The table lists about 110,000 clones, 70% to 85% of them singletons. Sequencing was performed on PBMCs. These receptors were collected from a woman aged 18-29 years in good health and CMV-seronegative.

The chain carries TRBV10-3 and TRBJ2-5, with D maybe TRBD1 (5 bases). Germline V gives CDR1 ENHRY, CDR2 SYGVKD. The CDR3 totals 13 residues. Deletions cut 7 bases from V and 2 bases from J, with 11 bases between. CDR3 loop: CAIMTEVQETQYF. The CDR3 bases are TGTGCCATCATGACAGAAGTTCAAGAGACCCAGTACTTC.

The chain is built from TRBV28 and TRBJ2-3, with a weak D call TRBD2 (6 bases). The CDR3 runs 15 residues. In germline, CDR1 is MDHEN, CDR2 SYDVKM. V gave up 5 bases and J gave up 5 bases, with 17 bases separating them. Here the CDR3 reads CASSPLWSGGDTQYF. CDR3 nucleotides: TGTGCCAGCAGTCCACTCTGGTCCGGGGGAGATACGCAGTATTTT.

This clone came up a few times. V and J are TRBV9 and TRBJ1-6; 9 bases align to TRBD1. Germline-derived CDR1 and CDR2 are SGDLS and YYNGEE. The CDR3 runs 14 residues. V gave up 3 bases and J gave up 10 bases; unmatched junction bases: 5. The CDR3 DNA reads TGTGCCAGCAGCGGGGGACAGGGAGGATCACCCCTCCACTTT. It codes for CASSGGQGGSPLHF.

The rearrangement joins TRBV27 to TRBJ2-1; D unclear. V lost 8 bases and J lost 6, with 11 bases in between. CDR1 is MNHEY and CDR2 is SMNVEV in the germline V gene (reference sequence). CDR3 length: 12 amino acids. The CDR3 DNA follows: TGTGCCAGCGCCGTGGCAGGCAATGAGCAGTTCTTC. Translated: CASAVAGNEQFF.

The chain carries TRBV12-2 and TRBJ1-1; no DNA check was done on the table's D call, TRBD1. TRBV12-2 is flagged as a pseudogene. The CDR3 spans 17 residues. CDR3 loop: CASRPLNRTGQDTEAFF. DNA for the CDR3: TGTGCAAGTCGCCCACTCAACCGGACAGGGCAGGACACTGAAGCTTTCTTT.

The rearrangement links TRBV29-1 to TRBJ2-2; the D is unclear. Trimming stripped 3 bases from V and 2 bases from J, with 7 bases between. Germline CDR1 and CDR2: SQVTM and ANQGSEA. The length of the CDR3 is 13 residues. DNA for the CDR3: TGCAGCGTTGAGGGCCGAAACACCGGGGAGCTGTTTTTT. Translating gives CSVEGRNTGELFF.

Only one count was recorded for this clone. This chain uses TRBV12-1 with TRBJ1-5. TRBV12-1 is shown as a pseudogene. This CDR3 comprises 17 residues. CDR3 residues: CASSFGAGGSSNQPQHF. For the CDR3, the DNA is TGTGCCAGCAGCTTTGGGGCGGGGGGGAGCAGCAATCAGCCCCAGCATTTT.

This clone occurred a few times. The rearrangement uses TRBV5-1 and TRBJ2-2; 8 bases are a match to TRBD2. This CDR3 region has 16 residues. Germline V gene lookup returns CDR1 SGHRS and CDR2 YFSETQ. The trim removed 0 bases at V and 1 base at J, leaving 2 bases unmatched. CDR3 sequence reads: CASSLVLAGNTGELFF. CDR3 nucleotides: TGCGCCAGCAGCTTGGTGCTAGCGGGGAACACCGGGGAGCTGTTTTTT. Together with reference TRBV5-1 and TRBJ2-2, the CDR3 gives the full variable domain: KAGVTQTPRYLIKTRGQQVTLSCSPISGHRSVSWYQQTPGQGLQFLFEYFSETQRNKGNFPGRFSGRQFSNSRSEMNVSTLELGDSALYLCASSLVLAGNTGELFFGEGSRLTVL.

The chain joins TRBV29-1 to TRBJ2-7, with 7 bases aligning to TRBD1. The germline V gene has CDR1 SQVTM and CDR2 ANQGSEA. Trimming removed 7 bases from V and 6 bases from J; junction bases left unmatched: 9. The length of the CDR3 is 12 residues. CDR3: CSAAGQAGEQYF. The CDR3 coding sequence is TGCAGCGCCGCCGGACAGGCGGGCGAGCAGTACTTC.

The chain has TRBV29-1 and TRBJ1-2; 7 nucleotides agree with TRBD1. The junction had 10 bases not matched to a gene; V was cut back by 3 bases and J by 3 bases. Germline assignment: CDR1 SQVTM and CDR2 ANQGSEA. This CDR3 contains 15 residues. Here the CDR3 DNA reads TGCAGCGTTGAGAGGGGGCTTACGGGTGACTATGGCTACACCTTC. Amino acids: CSVERGLTGDYGYTF. The variable domain in full, completed from reference TRBV29-1 and TRBJ1-2, reads SAVISQKPSRDICQRGTSLTIQCQVDSQVTMMFWYRQQPGQSLTLIATANQGSEATYESGFVIDKFPISRPNLTFSTLTVSNMSPEDSSIYLCSVERGLTGDYGYTFGSGTRLTVV.

This rearrangement joins TRBV30 to TRBJ2-3; D is perhaps TRBD2 (5 bases). Trimming left V 2 bases short and J 4 bases short, with 10 bases between. The V gene's germline CDR1 is GTSNPN and CDR2 SVGIG (reference sequence). This CDR3 spans 13 amino acids. CDR3 DNA: TGTGCCTGGAGTCTCCTGCGGGCAGATACGCAGTATTTT. As protein: CAWSLLRADTQYF.

The chain couples TRBV10-2 to TRBJ2-7, with D possibly being TRBD1 (5 bases). V lost 0 bases to trimming and J lost 0 bases, with 9 bases between them. Germline V gene data show CDR1 as WSHSY and CDR2 as SAAADI. CDR3 size: 15 residues. As DNA, the CDR3 is TGCGCCAGCAGTGAGTCTGCAGGGTTCTCCTACGAGCAGTACTTC. This gives the protein CASSESAGFSYEQYF.

This clone was recorded only once. The chain is built from TRBV27 and TRBJ1-5; the D is unclear. CDR3 length: 13 amino acids. V lost 0 bases to trimming and J lost 5 bases, with 5 bases between them. Germline-derived CDR1 and CDR2 are MNHEY and SMNVEV (reference sequence). CDR3 DNA sequence: TGTGCCAGCAGTTTATCCAGATATCAGCCCCAGCATTTT. It encodes CASSLSRYQPQHF.

The rearrangement links TRBV7-9 to TRBJ2-7; TRBD2 matches at 7 bases. CDR3 length: 15 amino acids. V gave up 5 bases and J gave up 2 bases; unmatched junction bases: 9. The germline CDR1 and CDR2 sequences are SEHNR and FQNEAQ (reference sequence). The CDR3 loop is CASSTRDYQTYEQYF. DNA for the CDR3: TGTGCCAGCAGCACCCGGGACTATCAAACCTACGAGCAGTACTTC.

This rearrangement joins TRBV7-6 to TRBJ1-1; 9 bases map to TRBD1. Per the germline V gene, CDR1 is SGHVS and CDR2 is FNYEAQ. V lost 2 bases, J lost 6 bases, and 7 bases stayed unmatched. The CDR3 contains 15 residues. The CDR3 protein is CASSLTGTGLSEAFF. As DNA, the CDR3 is TGTGCCAGCAGCTTAACCGGGACAGGGCTTTCTGAAGCTTTCTTT.

J is TRBJ2-7 and V is TRBV7-3, with 7 positions matching TRBD2. The CDR3 has 15 amino acids. Unmatched junction bases numbered 6, after V lost 1 base and J lost 3 bases. Germline V lookup: CDR1 SGHTA, CDR2 FQGTGA. For the CDR3, the DNA is TGTGCCAGCAGCTTAAGGGGGGAGGGTAGCTACGAGCAGTACTTC. Amino acid sequence: CASSLRGEGSYEQYF.

This chain links TRBV7-9 with TRBJ2-5, with 8 nucleotides matching TRBD1. V was clipped by 2 bases and J by 2 bases; unmatched bases: 10. Per the germline V gene, CDR1 is SEHNR and CDR2 is FQNEAQ (reference sequence). This CDR3 contains 17 residues. The CDR3 here is CASSLRPPGGRQETQYF. CDR3 nucleotides: TGTGCCAGCAGCTTACGTCCTCCAGGGGGCCGACAAGAGACCCAGTACTTC. The variable domain in full, with the rest retrieved from reference TRBV7-9 and TRBJ2-5, is DTGVSQNPRHKITKRGQNVTFRCDPISEHNRLYWYRQTLGQGPEFLTYFQNEAQLEKSRLLSDRFSAERPKGSFSTLEIQRTEQGDSAMYLCASSLRPPGGRQETQYFGPGTRLLVL.